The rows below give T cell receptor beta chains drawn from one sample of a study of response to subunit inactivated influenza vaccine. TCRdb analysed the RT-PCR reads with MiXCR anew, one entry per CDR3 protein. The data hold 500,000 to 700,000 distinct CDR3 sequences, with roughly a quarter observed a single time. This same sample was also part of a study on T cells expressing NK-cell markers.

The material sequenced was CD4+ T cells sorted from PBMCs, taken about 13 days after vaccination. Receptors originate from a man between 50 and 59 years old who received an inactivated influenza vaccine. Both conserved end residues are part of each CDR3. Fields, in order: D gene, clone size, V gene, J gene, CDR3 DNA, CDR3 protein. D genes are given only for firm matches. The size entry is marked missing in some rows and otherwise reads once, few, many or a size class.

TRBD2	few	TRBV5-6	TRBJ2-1	TGTGCCAGCAGCCGGACTAGCGGGACTAGGTCCTACAATGAGCAGTTCTTC	CASSRTSGTRSYNEQFF
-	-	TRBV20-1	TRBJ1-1	TGCAGTGCTCGCGGACGGGTAGGGTGGAACACTGAAGCTTTCTTT	CSARGRVGWNTEAFF
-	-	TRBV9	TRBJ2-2	TGTGCCAGCAGCGTGGCCCTTACTTCGACCGGGGAGCTGTTTTTT	CASSVALTSTGELFF
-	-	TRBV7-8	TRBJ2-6	TGTGCCAGCAGCCGGGCCAACCGTCCCTCTGGGGCCAACGTCCTGATTTTC	CASSRANRPSGANVLIF
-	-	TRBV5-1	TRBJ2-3	TGCGCCAGCAGCTTGGGCTCGGCAACAGATACGCAGTATTTT	CASSLGSATDTQYF
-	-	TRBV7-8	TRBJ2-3	TGTGCCAGCAGCTTAGACGCCGGCACAGATACGCAGTATTTT	CASSLDAGTDTQYF
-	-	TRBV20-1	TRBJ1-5	TGCAGTGCTAGGGGATCACTCTATAGCAATCAGCCCCAGCATTTT	CSARGSLYSNQPQHF
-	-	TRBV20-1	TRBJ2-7	TGCAGTGCTAGAGACCCCAGGGGTCCCTCGCCCTACGAGCAGTACTTC	CSARDPRGPSPYEQYF
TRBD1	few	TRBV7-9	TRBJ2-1	TGTGCCAGCAGCTCTATAAACAGGGGGAGCTCCTACAATGAGCAGTTCTTC	CASSSINRGSSYNEQFF
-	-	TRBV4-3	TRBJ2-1	TGCGCCAGCAGCCTAGATGTCTACAATGAGCAGTTCTTC	CASSLDVYNEQFF
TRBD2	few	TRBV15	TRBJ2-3	TGTGCCACCAGCAGGGGGGAGGGTTACGGAGATACGCAGTATTTT	CATSRGEGYGDTQYF
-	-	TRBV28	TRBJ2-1	TGTGCCAGTGAGGGGGGAGGGAATGAGCAGTTCTTC	CASEGGGNEQFF
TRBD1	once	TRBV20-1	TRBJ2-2	TGCAGTGCTTACAGGGGAGCCACCGGGGAGCTGTTTTTT	CSAYRGATGELFF
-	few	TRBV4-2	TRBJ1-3	TGTGCCAGCAGCCCACTTACCTCTGGAAACACCATATATTTT	CASSPLTSGNTIYF
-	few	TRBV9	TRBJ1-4	TGTGCCAGCAGCGAAGGGGGGACTAATGAAAAACTGTTTTTT	CASSEGGTNEKLFF
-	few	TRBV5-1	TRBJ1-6	TGCGCCAGCAGCGTGACATCTTCACCCCTCCACTTT	CASSVTSSPLHF
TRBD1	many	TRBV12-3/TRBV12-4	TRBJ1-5	TGTGCCAGCAGTTTAGGACAGGGGAATCAGCCCCAGCATTTT	CASSLGQGNQPQHF
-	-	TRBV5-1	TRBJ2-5	TGCGCCAGCAGGATGGGAGGAGGGACAGCTCAAGAGACCCAGTACTTC	CASRMGGGTAQETQYF
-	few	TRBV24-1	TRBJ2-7	TGTGCCACCAGTGAGGGGCCCGGGGAGCAGTACTTC	CATSEGPGEQYF
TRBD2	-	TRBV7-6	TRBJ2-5	TGTGCCAGCAGCTTAGCGGGCACGAGGGGAGGGAAGAAGACCCAGTACTTC	CASSLAGTRGGKKTQYF
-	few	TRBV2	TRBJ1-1	TGTGCCAGCAGTGAAGACCTGGGGATGAACACTGAAGCTTTCTTT	CASSEDLGMNTEAFF
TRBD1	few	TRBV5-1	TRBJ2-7	TGCGCCAGCAAACACGGGGACAGGTTAACCTACGAGCAGTACTTC	CASKHGDRLTYEQYF
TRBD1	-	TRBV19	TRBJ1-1	TGTGCCAGCAGGGGGGCCGGCGACACTGAAGCTTTCTTT	CASRGAGDTEAFF
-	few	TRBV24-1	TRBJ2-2	TGTGCCACCATGGGTCAACCCTTCACCGGGGAGCTGTTTTTT	CATMGQPFTGELFF
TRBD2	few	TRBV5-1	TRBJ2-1	TGCGCCAGCAGCTTGGACCCGGGACTAGCCTACAATGAGCAGTTCTTC	CASSLDPGLAYNEQFF
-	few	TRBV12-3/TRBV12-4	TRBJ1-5	TGTGCCAGCAGAGGACAGTCAAATCAGCCCCAGCATTTT	CASRGQSNQPQHF
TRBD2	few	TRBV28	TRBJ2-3	TGTGCCAGCAAGGAGGGACTAGCGGCCACCACAGATACGCAGTATTTT	CASKEGLAATTDTQYF
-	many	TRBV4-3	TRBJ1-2	TGCGCCAGCAGCCAAGACTTCGGCAGGGGCTTACAAACCGTCTATGGCTACACCTTC	CASSQDFGRGLQTVYGYTF
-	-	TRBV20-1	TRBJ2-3	TGCAGTGCTAGGTGGCCGCCGGGCACAGATACGCAGTATTTT	CSARWPPGTDTQYF
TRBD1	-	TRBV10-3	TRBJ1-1	TGTGCCATCAGTGAGACGTCGACAGGGGTGACTGAAGCTTTCTTT	CAISETSTGVTEAFF
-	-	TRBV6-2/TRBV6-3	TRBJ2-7	TGTGCCAGCAGCCAACTTATGGCGCCCTACGAGCAGTACTTC	CASSQLMAPYEQYF
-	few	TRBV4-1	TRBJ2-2	TGCGCCAGCAGCCTAGGGACGATGAACACCGGGGAGCTGTTTTTT	CASSLGTMNTGELFF
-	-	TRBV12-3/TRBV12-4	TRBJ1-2	TGTGCCAGCAGTTTATACAGCCTATACGGCTACACCTTC	CASSLYSLYGYTF
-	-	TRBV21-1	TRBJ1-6	TGTGCCAGCAGCACTTGGACAGGGGGAACAGATTCACCCCTCCACTTT	CASSTWTGGTDSPLHF
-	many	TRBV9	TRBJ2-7	TGTGCCAGCAGCGTGGGGTACGAGCAGTACTTC	CASSVGYEQYF
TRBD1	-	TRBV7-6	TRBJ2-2	TGTGCCAGCAGCCAGGACAGGTCGAACACCGGGGAGCTGTTTTTT	CASSQDRSNTGELFF
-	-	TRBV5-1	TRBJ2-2	TGCGCCAGCGGATCCGGGCCACAGGGTTCCGGGGAGCTGTTTTTT	CASGSGPQGSGELFF
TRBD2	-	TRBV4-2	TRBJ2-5	TGTGCCAGCAGCCAAACCCCACTAGCGGGAGAAGAGACCCAGTACTTC	CASSQTPLAGEETQYF
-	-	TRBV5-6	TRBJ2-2	TGTGCCAGCAGCCCTGCAGGCGCACGGAGCACCGGGGAGCTGTTTTTT	CASSPAGARSTGELFF
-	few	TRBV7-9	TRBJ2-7	TGTGCCAGCAGCCCTGTCTCCTACGAGCAGTACTTC	CASSPVSYEQYF
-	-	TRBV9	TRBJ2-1	TGTGCCAGCAGCGCTCAGGTCAATGAGCAGTTCTTC	CASSAQVNEQFF
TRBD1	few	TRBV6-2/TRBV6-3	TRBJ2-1	TGTGCCAGCAGCCCGGGACAGATATACAATGAGCAGTTCTTC	CASSPGQIYNEQFF
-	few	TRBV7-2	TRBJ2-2	TGTGCCAGCAGCTTAGTCGTGACCAACACCGGGGAGCTGTTTTTT	CASSLVVTNTGELFF
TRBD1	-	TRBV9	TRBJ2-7	TGTGCCAGCAGCCTGGGACAGGGCGAACTCTACGAGCAGTACTTC	CASSLGQGELYEQYF
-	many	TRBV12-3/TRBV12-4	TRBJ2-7	TGTGCCAGCAGTTTGAGACGGGGGCCCTACGAGCAGTACTTC	CASSLRRGPYEQYF
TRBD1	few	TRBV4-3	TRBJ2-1	TGCGCCAGCAGCAGGGACAGGGGGCTCTACAATGAGCAGTTCTTC	CASSRDRGLYNEQFF
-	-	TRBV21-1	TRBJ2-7	TGTGCCAGCAGCAAAATGATCACAGGGGGCTGGGGCGAGCAGTACTTC	CASSKMITGGWGEQYF
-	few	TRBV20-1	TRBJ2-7	TGCAGTGCTACGGAGGGCCAAGGCTTAGGGCAGTACTTC	CSATEGQGLGQYF
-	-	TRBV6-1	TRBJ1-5	TGTGCCAGCAGCCCCGGGTTAGGTTTAGAGCCCCAGCATTTT	CASSPGLGLEPQHF
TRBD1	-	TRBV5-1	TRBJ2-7	TGCGCCAGCAGCTCGACAGGGGGTTTCTACGAGCAGTACTTC	CASSSTGGFYEQYF
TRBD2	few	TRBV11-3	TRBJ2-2	TGTGCCAGCAGCCTAGTGGGACTAGCGGGGACCGGGGAGCTGTTTTTT	CASSLVGLAGTGELFF
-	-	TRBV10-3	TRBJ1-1	TGTGCCACCCAGGGGAGGCTGAACACTGAAGCTTTCTTT	CATQGRLNTEAFF
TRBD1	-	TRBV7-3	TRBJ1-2	TGTGCCAGCAGCCCCGACAGGGACCAAGGCTACACCTTC	CASSPDRDQGYTF
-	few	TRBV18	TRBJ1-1	TGTGCCAGCTCACCACCGATGGACGGTGAAGCTTTCTTT	CASSPPMDGEAFF